The 16 T cell receptor beta chains reported below all come from one sample, sequenced in a study of regulatory T cells in long-lasting Graves disease. In building TCR beta libraries, iRepertoire HTBI primers were used together with Arm-PCR of CDR3 regions. MiXCR was run by TCRdb on the multiplex PCR reads, yielding one entry per CDR3 protein. This table has 400,000 to 450,000 distinct CDR3 sequences, more than 12% appearing once. Time point here: newly diagnosed GD, antithyroid drugs for less than 3 months. There was RNA extracted from PBMCs, and the TCR library was made from it. In addition, the sample was reused for a study of T cells in Graves' hyperthyroidism and ophthalmopathy.

The material was peripheral blood mononuclear cells (PBMCs), obtained at new diagnosis, from a patient treated with antithyroid drugs. The receptors were gathered from a woman younger than 45 with Graves disease.

This clonotype appeared many times. This sequence joins TRBV24-1 and TRBJ2-7, with D maybe TRBD1 (5 bases). The germline V gene encodes CDR1 KGHDR and CDR2 SFDVKD. Trimming cost V 4 bases and J 0 bases, with 18 bases left between them. CDR3 length equals 17 residues. CDR3 region: CATSDPVGAPVSYEQYF. The DNA for the CDR3 is TGTGCCACCAGTGACCCTGTTGGGGCGCCGGTCTCCTACGAGCAGTACTTC.

As for this clonotype: A clone one base away is much larger, so this may be a read error. It is likely a read error, because the conserved phenylalanine at the end of the CDR3 is missing. The V call is TRBV12-3 or TRBV12-4, the J call TRBJ2-7; D unclear. The germline V and J ends were trimmed by 6 bases and 7 bases, with 16 bases remaining between them. This CDR3 region has 13 residues. CDR3 coding DNA: TGTGCCAGCAGCGACCCCCCCCCGAGAGAGCAGTACTCC. Its translation: CASSDPPPREQYS.

This clonotype has at least ten counts. The chain joins TRBV2 to TRBJ2-3; D possibly matches TRBD1 or TRBD2 (5 bases each). The ends were cut back, 4 bases at V and 6 bases at J, with 14 bases in the middle. The CDR3 is made up of 14 amino acids. The germline gives CDR1 SNHLY, CDR2 FYNNEI. The CDR3 DNA sequence: TGTGCCAGCAGTGTAGGCAGGGAGTTGGATACGCAGTATTTT. Its protein product is CASSVGRELDTQYF.

This clonotype showed up just a few times. The genes are TRBV24-1 and TRBJ2-1; D unclear. The CDR3 sequence is 13 residues long. CDR1 KGHDR and CDR2 SFDVKD come from the germline V gene. Between the trimmed V and J ends, which lost 7 bases and 3 bases, there was a span of 9 bases. CDR3 residues: CATRVRVYNEQFF. CDR3 in DNA: TGTGCCACCAGAGTCCGGGTCTACAATGAGCAGTTCTTC.

This clonotype was found many times. Here the CDR3 reads CASSRGSGSYYEQYF. DNA of the CDR3: TGTGCCAGCAGCCGAGGTAGCGGGAGCTACTACGAGCAGTACTTC. This chain joins TRBV7-8 and TRBJ2-7; 9 bases align to TRBD2. V lost 5 bases and J lost 3; bases outside the gene matches: 8. The germline V gene has CDR1 SGHVS and CDR2 FQNEAQ. This CDR3 region has 15 residues. The whole variable domain, remainder taken from reference TRBV7-8 and TRBJ2-7, is GAGVSQSPRYKVAKRGQDVALRCDPISGHVSLFWYQQALGQGPEFLTYFQNEAQLDKSGLPSDRFFAERPEGSVSTLKIQRTQQEDSAVYLCASSRGSGSYYEQYFGPGTRLTVT.

This clonotype was detected ten times or more. V and J are TRBV29-1 and TRBJ1-1; the match to TRBD1 covers 10 bases. Germline loops: CDR1 SQVTM, CDR2 ANQGSEA. V was clipped by 5 bases and J by 6 bases; unmatched bases: 6. The CDR3 length is 13 residues. The CDR3 DNA is TGCAGCGTTTCCGGGACAGGGGTCCCTGAAGCTTTCTTT. This codes for CSVSGTGVPEAFF.

This clonotype has a handful of counts. This chain joins TRBV7-2 and TRBJ1-5, with D unclear. Looked up from germline, CDR1 is SGHTA and CDR2 is FQGNSA. The V end was cut by 1 base, the J end by 0 bases, with 4 bases between. CDR3 length equals 14 residues. The DNA for the CDR3 is TGTGCCAGCAGCTTAGATGCTAGCAATCAGCCCCAGCATTTT. Protein sequence: CASSLDASNQPQHF.

This clonotype was counted many times. J is TRBJ1-1 and V is TRBV5-1; no clear D gene. This CDR3 has 13 amino acids. Germline V gene lookup returns CDR1 SGHRS and CDR2 YFSETQ. Trimming took off 3 bases at V and 2 bases at J, with 8 bases between the two ends. The CDR3 DNA reads TGCGCCAGCAGCTCAACTCCAAACACTGAAGCTTTCTTT. It translates to CASSSTPNTEAFF.

This clonotype has at least ten counts. The chain has TRBV7-2 and TRBJ2-5; 14 bases are shared with TRBD2. CDR3 length: 18 amino acids. V lost 4 bases, J lost 5 bases, and 12 bases stayed unmatched. Germline loops: CDR1 SGHTA, CDR2 FQGNSA. CDR3 region: CASSSGTSGSSRRETQYF. In DNA form, the CDR3 reads TGTGCCAGCAGCTCCGGGACTAGCGGGAGCTCCAGGAGGGAGACCCAGTACTTC.

This clonotype has ten or more counts. V usage is TRBV4-1 and J usage is TRBJ2-7; 12 bases agree with TRBD2. Germline assignment: CDR1 MGHRA and CDR2 YSYEKL. Germline trimming cut 4 bases from V and 5 bases from J; bases unmatched to any gene: 9. The CDR3 covers 16 residues. The CDR3 protein is CASSRTRLAGDHEQYF. The CDR3 DNA reads TGCGCCAGCAGCCGAACCCGACTAGCGGGAGACCACGAGCAGTACTTC.

The chain is built from TRBV5-6 and TRBJ1-2; TRBD1 aligns across 7 bases. After removal of 6 bases from V and 0 bases from J, the junction contained 11 bases not matched to a gene. The CDR3 length is 16 residues. Germline values: CDR1 SGHDT, CDR2 YYEEEE. The CDR3 DNA reads TGTGCCAGCACCCAACTCGGGACAGTAACTAACTATGGCTACACCTTC. Amino acids: CASTQLGTVTNYGYTF.

The sample holds many counts of this clonotype. The V call is TRBV28, the J call TRBJ1-5, with TRBD1 matching 8 bases. After removal of 5 bases from V and 4 bases from J, the junction contained 4 bases not matched to a gene. CDR3 length equals 14 residues. CDR1 and CDR2 from the germline V gene are MDHEN and SYDVKM. The DNA of the CDR3 is TGTGCCAGCAGTCAAGACAGGGGTAATCAGCCCCAGCATTTT. Amino acid sequence: CASSQDRGNQPQHF.

This clonotype has at least ten counts. The genes are TRBV28 and TRBJ1-1; 9 nucleotides match TRBD1. V was pared by 4 bases and J by 5 bases, with 5 bases of the junction left unmatched. The germline V gene encodes CDR1 MDHEN and CDR2 SYDVKM. This CDR3 spans 14 amino acids. CDR3 DNA sequence: TGTGCCAGCAGTTACAGGGGGCTTGGGACTGAAGCTTTCTTT. This translates into CASSYRGLGTEAFF.

This clonotype was observed many times. The chain links TRBV6-2 or TRBV6-3 to TRBJ2-3; no firm D call. CDR3 size: 14 residues. From germline, CDR1 is MNHEY and CDR2 SVGEGT. Trimming cost V 0 bases and J 5 bases, with 9 bases left between them. The CDR3: CASSYSPVIDTQYF. The CDR3 region has the DNA TGTGCCAGCAGTTACTCTCCGGTGATAGATACGCAGTATTTT.

This rearrangement joins TRBV25-1 to TRBJ2-4; 8 bases match TRBD2. V was pared by 6 bases and J by 0 bases, with 4 bases of the junction left unmatched. Germline CDR1 MGHDK, CDR2 SYGVNS. This CDR3 spans 15 amino acids. CDR3 loop: CASSSGGLAKNIQYF. The CDR3 coding sequence is TGTGCCAGCAGCAGCGGGGGCTTAGCCAAAAACATTCAGTACTTC.

As regards this clonotype: One end of the junction fails to match germline, which may point to a read error. The genes are TRBV6-1 and TRBJ2-7, with D hard to call. The CDR3 has 12 amino acids. CDR1 is MNHNS, CDR2 SASEGT, per germline. The CDR3 DNA reads TGTGCCAGCAGAGGGATCTCCGACGAGCAGTACTTC. Translated, it gives CASRGISDEQYF.